In its sample, the clone carrying this T cell receptor beta chain was seen a few times. No antigen is known for it. Using its own MiXCR run on the reads, TCRdb lists one record per CDR3 protein. Of 250,000 to 300,000 distinct CDR3 sequences in the sample, roughly a fifth are singletons; the top ten hold approximately 19%. The data derive from a study of T cell repertoires in cytomegalovirus infection. Findings and limits, study-wide: Summed public TCR beta family frequency identified CMV carriers bearing the relevant HLA.

From germline, CDR1 is MNHEY and CDR2 SMNVEV (reference sequence). The CDR3 loop spans 15 amino acids. Trimming left V 5 bases short and J 3 bases short, with 14 bases between. The receptor was derived from a human donor in good health (CMV status not recorded). Some clones in this sample may be carry-over from other donors' samples. The gene calls are TRBV27 and TRBJ1-5; no clear D. The material sequenced was cultured PBMCs, taken from culture after CMV antigen stimulation. The CDR3 bases are TGTGCCAGCAGTCCGAGGCTGGAGTACAATCAGCCCCAGCATTTT. It is translated as CASSPRLEYNQPQHF.